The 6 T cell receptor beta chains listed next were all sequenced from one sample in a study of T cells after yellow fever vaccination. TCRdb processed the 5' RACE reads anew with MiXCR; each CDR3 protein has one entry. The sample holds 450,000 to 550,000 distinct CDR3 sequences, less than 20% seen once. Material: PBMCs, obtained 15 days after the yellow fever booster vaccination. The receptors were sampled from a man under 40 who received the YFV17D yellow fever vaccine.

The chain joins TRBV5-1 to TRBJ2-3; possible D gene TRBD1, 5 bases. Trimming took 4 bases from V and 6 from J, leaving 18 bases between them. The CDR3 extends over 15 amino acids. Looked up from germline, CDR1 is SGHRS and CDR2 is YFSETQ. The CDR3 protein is CASSEFRTTSDTQYF. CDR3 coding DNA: TGCGCCAGCAGCGAATTCAGGACAACTTCCGATACGCAGTATTTT. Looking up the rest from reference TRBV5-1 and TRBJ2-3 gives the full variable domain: KAGVTQTPRYLIKTRGQQVTLSCSPISGHRSVSWYQQTPGQGLQFLFEYFSETQRNKGNFPGRFSGRQFSNSRSEMNVSTLELGDSALYLCASSEFRTTSDTQYFGPGTRLTVL.

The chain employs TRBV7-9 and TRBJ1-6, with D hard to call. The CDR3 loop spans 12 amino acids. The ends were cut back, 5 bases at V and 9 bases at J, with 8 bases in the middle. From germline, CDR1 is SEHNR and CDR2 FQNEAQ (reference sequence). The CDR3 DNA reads TGTGCCAGCAGCGAGCTGGGTTCACCCCTCCACTTT. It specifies CASSELGSPLHF.

The CDR3 here is CASSPWDTPNEKLFF. The DNA of the CDR3 is TGTGCCAGCTCACCATGGGACACCCCTAATGAAAAACTGTTTTTT. This chain joins TRBV18 and TRBJ1-4; possible D gene TRBD1, 6 bases. The CDR3 covers 15 residues. Trimming removed 2 bases at V and 3 bases at J, with 10 bases between. Germline lookup yields CDR1 KGHSH and CDR2 LQKENI.

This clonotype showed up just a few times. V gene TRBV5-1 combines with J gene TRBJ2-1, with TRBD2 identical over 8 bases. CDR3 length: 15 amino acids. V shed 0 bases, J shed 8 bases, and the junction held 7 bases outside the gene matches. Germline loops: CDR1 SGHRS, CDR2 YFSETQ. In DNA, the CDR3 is TGCGCCAGCAGCTTGGAGCCGGGAGGGCCCTATGAGCAGTTCTTC. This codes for CASSLEPGGPYEQFF.

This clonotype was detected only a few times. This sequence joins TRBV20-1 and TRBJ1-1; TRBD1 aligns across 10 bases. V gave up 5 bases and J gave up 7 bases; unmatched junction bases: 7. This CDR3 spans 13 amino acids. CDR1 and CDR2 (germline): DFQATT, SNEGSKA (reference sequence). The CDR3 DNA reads TGCAGTGCTGGCCGGGACAGGGGCTTTGAAGCTTTCTTT. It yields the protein CSAGRDRGFEAFF.

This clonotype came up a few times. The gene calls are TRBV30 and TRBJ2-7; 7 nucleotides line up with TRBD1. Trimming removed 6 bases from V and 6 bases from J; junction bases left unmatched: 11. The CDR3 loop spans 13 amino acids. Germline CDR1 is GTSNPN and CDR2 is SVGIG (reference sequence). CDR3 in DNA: TGTGCCTGCTCACTCACGACAGGGCGCGAGCAGTACTTC. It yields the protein CACSLTTGREQYF.